One and the same sample provided the 19 T cell receptor beta chains below, sequenced in a study of CD8 T cells in Susac syndrome. Random hexamers were used to reverse transcribe the RNA input (about 0.45 to 1 ug). MiXCR was run by TCRdb on the immunoSEQ multiplex PCR reads, yielding one entry per CDR3 protein. The data contain a few hundred thousand distinct CDR3 sequences, 85% of them seen just once; the ten biggest clones take up around 0.21%. The sample consisted of CD8+ T cells from PBMCs. These receptors all come from a human donor with multiple sclerosis.

This clonotype turned up a few times. The V gene is TRBV2, the J gene TRBJ2-7; D is uncertain. The CDR3 consists of 13 residues. Trimming removed 7 bases at V and 4 bases at J, with 14 bases between. Germline V lookup: CDR1 SNHLY, CDR2 FYNNEI. Here the CDR3 DNA reads TGTGCCAGCAATCGGGTCGAAGGGTACGAGCAGTACTTC. It specifies CASNRVEGYEQYF.

The chain links TRBV4-3 to TRBJ2-1; D might be TRBD1 (6 bases). Trimming removed 1 base at V and 3 bases at J, with 10 bases between. CDR3 size: 15 residues. Germline V CDR1 and CDR2: LGHNA, YSLEER. The CDR3 region has the DNA TGCGCCAGCAGCCAAGTTACAGGGAGCTACAATGAGCAGTTCTTC. Protein product: CASSQVTGSYNEQFF.

The rearrangement joins TRBV12-3 or TRBV12-4 to TRBJ2-5, with a possible D match to TRBD2 (6 bases). This CDR3 contains 14 residues. Between the trimmed V and J ends, which lost 1 base and 6 bases, there was a span of 12 bases. The CDR3 is CASSLGLGAQTQYF. The CDR3 DNA reads as TGTGCCAGCAGTTTAGGACTAGGAGCGCAGACCCAGTACTTC.

This sequence joins TRBV4-3 and TRBJ2-4, with 10 bases identical to TRBD2. The CDR3 consists of 19 residues. Losses at the gene ends were 1 base for V and 0 bases for J; bases not matched to a gene: 9. Germline V CDR1 and CDR2: LGHNA, YSLEER. CDR3 protein: CASSQAPAGGILAKNIQYF. CDR3 bases: TGCGCCAGCAGCCAAGCCCCAGCGGGAGGGATACTAGCCAAAAACATTCAGTACTTC.

This clonotype was detected only once. This rearrangement joins TRBV27 to TRBJ2-5; 11 bases map to TRBD2. Germline assignment: CDR1 MNHEY and CDR2 SMNVEV (reference sequence). This CDR3 contains 16 residues. The trim removed 5 bases at V and 5 bases at J, leaving 10 bases unmatched. CDR3 sequence (DNA): TGTGCCAGCAGTATCTTAGCGGGAGGGCCTGGGGAGACCCAGTACTTC. Translation: CASSILAGGPGETQYF.

This clonotype came up once. The genes are TRBV30 and TRBJ1-1; D is uncertain. The V gene lost 0 bases and the J gene lost 5 bases, with 10 bases spanning the gap. Germline CDR1 and CDR2: GTSNPN and SVGIG (reference sequence). This CDR3 contains 13 residues. CDR3 loop: CAWSVTHTTEAFF. Written as DNA, the CDR3 is TGTGCCTGGAGTGTAACCCACACGACTGAAGCTTTCTTT.

The rearrangement links TRBV4-3 to TRBJ2-1, with D maybe TRBD2 (6 bases). V dropped 0 bases and J dropped 4 bases, with 19 bases sitting between them. The V gene's germline CDR1 is LGHNA and CDR2 YSLEER. There are 18 residues in the CDR3. The CDR3 DNA reads TGCGCCAGCAGCCAAGATCCCGCGGGACCTCACCCTTACAATGAGCAGTTCTTC. Its protein product is CASSQDPAGPHPYNEQFF.

The chain joins TRBV27 to TRBJ1-5; no definite D call. The CDR3 contains 16 residues. V shed 6 bases and J shed 0 bases, with 15 bases lying between them. From germline, CDR1 is MNHEY and CDR2 SMNVEV (reference sequence). CDR3 region: CASRPAGVYSNQPQHF. For the CDR3, the DNA is TGTGCCAGCAGGCCGGCCGGGGTCTATAGCAATCAGCCCCAGCATTTT.

The chain couples TRBV6-2 or TRBV6-3 to TRBJ2-5; 14 bases match TRBD2. Looked up from germline, CDR1 is MNHEY and CDR2 is SVGEGT. After removal of 2 bases from V and 2 bases from J, the junction contained 10 bases not matched to a gene. The CDR3 totals 19 residues. CDR3 nucleotide sequence: TGTGCCAGCAGTTACCGATCCGGGACTAGCGGGAGATGGCAAGAGACCCAGTACTTC. Translating gives CASSYRSGTSGRWQETQYF.

The rearrangement uses TRBV28 and TRBJ1-5, with D possibly matching TRBD1 (6 bases). Germline V gene sequence: CDR1 MDHEN, CDR2 SYDVKM. The ends were cut back, 9 bases at V and 6 bases at J, with 18 bases in the middle. This CDR3 has 14 amino acids. The CDR3 reads CASTEEQGGQPQHF. CDR3 coding DNA: TGTGCCAGTACCGAGGAACAGGGAGGTCAGCCCCAGCATTTT. The variable domain in full, with the rest retrieved from reference TRBV28 and TRBJ1-5, is DVKVTQSSRYLVKRTGEKVFLECVQDMDHENMFWYRQDPGLGLRLIYFSYDVKMKEKGDIPEGYSVSREKKERFSLILESASTNQTSMYLCASTEEQGGQPQHFGDGTRLSIL.

Regarding this clonotype: At one end the junction does not follow the germline gene, possibly because of a read error. The chain combines TRBV7-7 with TRBJ2-5, with a possible D match to TRBD1 (6 bases). Per germline, CDR1 SSHAT and CDR2 FNYEAQ (reference sequence). The CDR3 has 15 amino acids. The CDR3 nucleotides read TGTGCTAGCAGCCCGTCGCAGGGGCCCCAAGAGACCCAGTACTTC. Residues: CASSPSQGPQETQYF.

J is TRBJ2-1 and V is TRBV19, with D maybe TRBD2 (6 bases). The CDR3 runs 17 residues. Germline V gene lookup returns CDR1 LNHDA and CDR2 SQIVND (reference sequence). Trimming took 3 bases from V and 0 from J, leaving 15 bases between them. The CDR3 loop reads CASSIWISGSSYNEQFF. Here the CDR3 DNA reads TGTGCCAGTAGTATTTGGATTAGCGGTAGCTCCTACAATGAGCAGTTCTTC.

The chain combines TRBV10-1 with TRBJ2-3; 10 nucleotides match TRBD1. The CDR3 is 16 amino acids. J lost 5 bases, V lost 5 bases, and 10 bases had no gene match. The V gene's germline CDR1 is WNHNN and CDR2 SYGVQD (reference sequence). CDR3 region: CASSHSTGGLGDTQYF. CDR3 bases: TGCGCCAGCAGTCACTCGACAGGGGGCCTGGGAGATACGCAGTATTTT.

The table lists this clonotype with a few counts. The chain combines TRBV19 with TRBJ1-1; TRBD1 matches 7 bases. Germline V gene lookup returns CDR1 LNHDA and CDR2 SQIVND (reference sequence). The trim removed 10 bases at V and 1 base at J, leaving 6 bases unmatched. This CDR3 region has 13 residues. The CDR3 protein is CATAGGGNTEAFF. In DNA, the CDR3 is TGTGCCACCGCAGGGGGAGGGAACACTGAAGCTTTCTTT.

This sequence joins TRBV7-9 and TRBJ1-3; a possible D gene is TRBD1 (5 bases). The V end lost 5 bases, the J end lost 1 base, and 9 bases lay between the germline ends. The CDR3 runs 14 residues. The germline CDR1 and CDR2 sequences are SEHNR and FQNEAQ (reference sequence). CDR3: CASSRDVSGNTIYF. CDR3 nucleotide sequence: TGTGCCAGCAGCCGGGACGTTTCTGGAAACACCATATATTTT.

V usage is TRBV7-9 and J usage is TRBJ2-1; TRBD1 agrees at 7 bases. Germline CDR1 is SEHNR and CDR2 is FQNEAQ (reference sequence). J lost 3 bases, V lost 5 bases, and 7 bases had no gene match. The CDR3 has 15 amino acids. The CDR3 protein is CASSVDRLLYNEQFF. The CDR3 DNA reads as TGTGCCAGCAGCGTGGACAGGCTACTCTACAATGAGCAGTTCTTC.

The J gene is TRBJ2-1, the V gene TRBV5-1; 11 bases map to TRBD1. Germline V gene data show CDR1 as SGHRS and CDR2 as YFSETQ. The V segment lost 4 bases and the J segment 5 bases; nucleotides outside the gene matches: 5. The CDR3 is 15 residues long. DNA of the CDR3: TGCGCCAGCAGCCACCGGGACAGGGGGAACAATGAGCAGTTCTTC. As protein: CASSHRDRGNNEQFF.

This clonotype came up a few times. This chain links TRBV6-5 with TRBJ1-5; D remains ambiguous. The CDR3 runs 14 residues. The V end was cut by 2 bases, the J end by 9 bases, with 14 bases between. The germline gives CDR1 MNHEY, CDR2 SVGAGI. For the CDR3, the DNA is TGTGCCAGCAGTTACGGGCAGGAGGAAGGGCCCCAGCATTTT. Its protein product is CASSYGQEEGPQHF.

The V call is TRBV7-9, the J call TRBJ2-1; no clear D gene. The CDR3 runs 12 residues. Looked up from germline, CDR1 is SEHNR and CDR2 is FQNEAQ (reference sequence). The V end lost 3 bases, the J end lost 8 bases, and 8 bases lay between the germline ends. CDR3 residues: CASSLEHDEQFF. The DNA for the CDR3 is TGTGCCAGCAGCTTGGAACACGATGAGCAGTTCTTC.